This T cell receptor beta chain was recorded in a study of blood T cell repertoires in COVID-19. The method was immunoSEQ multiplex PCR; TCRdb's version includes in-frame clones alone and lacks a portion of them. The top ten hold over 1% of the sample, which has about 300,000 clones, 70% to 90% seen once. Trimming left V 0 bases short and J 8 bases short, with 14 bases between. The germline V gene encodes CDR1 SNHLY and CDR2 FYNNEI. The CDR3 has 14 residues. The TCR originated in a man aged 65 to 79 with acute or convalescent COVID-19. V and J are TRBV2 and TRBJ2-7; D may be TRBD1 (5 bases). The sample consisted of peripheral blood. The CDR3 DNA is TGTGCCAGCAGTGAAGCAGACAGTTCCAGAAAGCAGTACTTC. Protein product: CASSEADSSRKQYF.